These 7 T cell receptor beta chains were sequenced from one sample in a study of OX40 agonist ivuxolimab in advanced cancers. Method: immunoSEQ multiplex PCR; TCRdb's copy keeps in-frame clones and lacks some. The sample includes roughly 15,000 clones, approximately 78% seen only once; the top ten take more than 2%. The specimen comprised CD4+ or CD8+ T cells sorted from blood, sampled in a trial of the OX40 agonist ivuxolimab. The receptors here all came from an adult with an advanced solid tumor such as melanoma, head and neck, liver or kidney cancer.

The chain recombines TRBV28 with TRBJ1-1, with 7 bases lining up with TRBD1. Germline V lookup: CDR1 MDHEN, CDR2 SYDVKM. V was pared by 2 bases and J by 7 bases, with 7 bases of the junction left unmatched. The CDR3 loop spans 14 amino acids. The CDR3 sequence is CASSLPTGAFEAFF. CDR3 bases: TGTGCCAGCAGTTTACCCACAGGGGCATTTGAAGCTTTCTTT. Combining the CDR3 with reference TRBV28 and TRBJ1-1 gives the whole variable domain DVKVTQSSRYLVKRTGEKVFLECVQDMDHENMFWYRQDPGLGLRLIYFSYDVKMKEKGDIPEGYSVSREKKERFSLILESASTNQTSMYLCASSLPTGAFEAFFGQGTRLTVV.

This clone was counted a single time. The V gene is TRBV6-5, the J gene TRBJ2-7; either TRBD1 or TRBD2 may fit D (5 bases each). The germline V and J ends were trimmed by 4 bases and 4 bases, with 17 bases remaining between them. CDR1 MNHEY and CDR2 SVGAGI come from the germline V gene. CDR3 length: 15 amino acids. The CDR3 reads CASSLSGRSVYEQYF. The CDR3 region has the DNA TGTGCCAGCAGTTTGTCGGGACGGTCCGTGTACGAGCAGTACTTC.

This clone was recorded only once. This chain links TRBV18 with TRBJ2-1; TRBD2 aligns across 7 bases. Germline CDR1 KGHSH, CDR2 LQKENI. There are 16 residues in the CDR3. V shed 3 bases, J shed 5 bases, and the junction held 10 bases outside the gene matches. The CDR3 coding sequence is TGTGCCAGCTCACCCGGACCCCCCAGCGGGAACAATGAGCAGTTCTTC. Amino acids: CASSPGPPSGNNEQFF.

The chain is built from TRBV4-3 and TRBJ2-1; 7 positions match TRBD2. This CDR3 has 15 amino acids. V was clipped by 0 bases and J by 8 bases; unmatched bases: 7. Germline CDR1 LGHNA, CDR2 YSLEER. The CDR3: CASSQDIAGEDEQFF. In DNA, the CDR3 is TGCGCCAGCAGCCAAGATATTGCGGGAGAGGATGAGCAGTTCTTC.

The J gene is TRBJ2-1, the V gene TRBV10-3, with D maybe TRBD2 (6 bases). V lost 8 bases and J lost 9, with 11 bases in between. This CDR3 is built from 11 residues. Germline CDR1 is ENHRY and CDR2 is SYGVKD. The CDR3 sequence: CAIGLFGEQFF. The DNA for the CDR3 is TGTGCCATCGGACTATTCGGTGAGCAGTTCTTC.

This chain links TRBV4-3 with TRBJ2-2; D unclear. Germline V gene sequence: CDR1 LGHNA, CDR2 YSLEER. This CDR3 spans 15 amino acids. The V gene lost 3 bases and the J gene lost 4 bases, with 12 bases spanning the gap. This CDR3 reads CASSQILGVTGELFF. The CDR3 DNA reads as TGCGCCAGCAGCCAGATCCTCGGCGTCACCGGGGAGCTGTTTTTT.

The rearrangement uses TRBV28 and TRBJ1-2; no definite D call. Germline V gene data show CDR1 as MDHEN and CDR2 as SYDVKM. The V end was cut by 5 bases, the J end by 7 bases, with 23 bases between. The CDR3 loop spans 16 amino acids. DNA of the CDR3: TGTGCCAGCAGTCTTTTTACGGGTCCCGTTCGGGCTGGCTACACCTTC. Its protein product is CASSLFTGPVRAGYTF.